A selection of T cell receptor beta chains follows, all from one sample in a study of blood T cell repertoires in COVID-19. Measured with immunoSEQ multiplex PCR; TCRdb has only the in-frame clones, and not every one. The profile shows about 370,000 clones, 80% to 90% of them singletons. The material sequenced was PBMCs or T cells enriched from blood (not recorded which). The origin of the receptors is a man younger than 30 who had recovered from COVID-19. Both conserved end residues are part of each CDR3. A D gene is named only where the DNA matches it firmly. The size field is filled for only some rows; it gives once, few, many or a size class.

J | size | D | V | DNA | CDR3
TRBJ2-7 | . | . | TRBV27 | TGTGCCAGCAGTCCGCAGGTGGGAGCTGGCTACGAGCAGTACTTC | CASSPQVGAGYEQYF
TRBJ2-3 | . | . | TRBV6-5 | TGTGCCAGCACTCAGGGGCAGTACACAGATACGCAGTATTTT | CASTQGQYTDTQYF
TRBJ2-5 | . | TRBD2 | TRBV13 | TGTGCCAGCAGCCCACAGTCTGGGAGGGGGACCCAGTACTTC | CASSPQSGRGTQYF
TRBJ2-7 | . | TRBD1 | TRBV19 | TGTGCCAGTAGTGGGACAGGGATCTACGAGCAGTACTTC | CASSGTGIYEQYF
TRBJ1-1 | . | . | TRBV4-1 | TGCGCCAGCAGCCAAGATCCGGATCCAGGGTATGGGATGAACACTGAAGCTTTCTTT | CASSQDPDPGYGMNTEAFF
TRBJ1-5 | . | TRBD1 | TRBV10-3 | TGTGCCATCAGCTCCGACAGGGGAGAACAGCCCCAGCATTTT | CAISSDRGEQPQHF
TRBJ2-5 | . | . | TRBV11-2 | TGTGCCAGCAGCTTAGTTAGCCAGGGGCGGGAGACCCAGTACTTC | CASSLVSQGRETQYF
TRBJ2-3 | . | . | TRBV3-1/TRBV3-2 | TGTGCCAGCAGCGAAATGGGGGAGGTCACAGATACGCAGTATTTT | CASSEMGEVTDTQYF
TRBJ1-4 | . | . | TRBV6-5 | TGTGCCAGCAGAATTACGGGGAGGCCGTTTTTT | CASRITGRPFF
TRBJ2-1 | . | . | TRBV6-5 | TGTGCCAGCAGTTACTCAGGGGGCGGGAACAATGAGCAGTTCTTC | CASSYSGGGNNEQFF
TRBJ2-3 | . | . | TRBV2 | TGTGCCAGCAAACTACAGGGTGGATTAACAGATACGCAGTATTTT | CASKLQGGLTDTQYF
TRBJ2-3 | . | TRBD2 | TRBV9 | TGTGCCAGCAGCGTAGACACTAGCGTCACAGATACGCAGTATTTT | CASSVDTSVTDTQYF
TRBJ1-5 | . | TRBD1 | TRBV5-1 | TGCGCCAGCAGCCAGGAGGGACAGGTTAATCAGCCCCAGCATTTT | CASSQEGQVNQPQHF
TRBJ2-1 | . | . | TRBV27 | TGTGCCAGCAGTTTAGTCGACAGCTACAATGAGCAGTTCTTC | CASSLVDSYNEQFF
TRBJ2-3 | . | TRBD2 | TRBV28 | TGTGCCAGCAGTTTGGTTGTGGGAGCGGGGACAGATACGCAGTATTTT | CASSLVVGAGTDTQYF
TRBJ2-3 | . | . | TRBV25-1 | TGTGCCAGCAGCTACAGGGAAGCAGATACGCAGTATTTT | CASSYREADTQYF
TRBJ1-4 | . | . | TRBV27 | TGTGCCAGCAGTTTATCCGGGGGGGTGGGTGAAAAACTGTTTTTT | CASSLSGGVGEKLFF
TRBJ2-3 | . | TRBD1 | TRBV7-2 | TGTGCCAGCAGCCTGGGACAGGGATCCACAGATACGCAGTATTTT | CASSLGQGSTDTQYF
TRBJ1-1 | once | . | TRBV25-1 | TGTGCCAGCCATTACACTGAAGCTTTCTTT | CASHYTEAFF
TRBJ1-5 | . | . | TRBV5-3 | TGTGCCAGAAGCTTGTCCCTTATAATTCGGCAGCCCCAGCATTTT | CARSLSLIIRQPQHF
TRBJ2-3 | . | . | TRBV3-1/TRBV3-2 | TGTGCCAGCAGCCAACGCAGGTTAAAGGCAGATACGCAGTATTTT | CASSQRRLKADTQYF
TRBJ1-1 | . | TRBD1 | TRBV7-9 | TGTGCCAGCAGGCCGGACAGGGGAGTCGTGAACACTGAAGCTTTCTTT | CASRPDRGVVNTEAFF
TRBJ1-2 | . | . | TRBV19 | TGTGCCAGTCAGGCGGCGCGGGTTGGCTACACCTTC | CASQAARVGYTF
TRBJ2-7 | . | . | TRBV5-1 | TGCGCCAGCAGCTCGGCGAACGGAGGCCACGACTACGAGCAGTACTTC | CASSSANGGHDYEQYF
TRBJ1-3 | . | . | TRBV5-1 | TGCGCCAGCCAGCCTTCGGGCTCTGGAAACACCATATATTTT | CASQPSGSGNTIYF
TRBJ2-7 | . | . | TRBV11-2 | TGTGCCAGCAGCTTATCCGGGTACGAGCAGTACTTC | CASSLSGYEQYF
TRBJ1-5 | . | TRBD1 | TRBV7-2 | TGTGCCAGCAGCACGACAGGGCTTAATCAGCCCCAGCATTTT | CASSTTGLNQPQHF
TRBJ2-7 | . | TRBD1 | TRBV28 | TGTGCCAGCAGTTGGGACAGCAGCTCCTACGAGCAGTACTTC | CASSWDSSSYEQYF